This TCR beta chain was identified in a study of identical twins. The sample holds a few counts of this clonotype. Germline lookup yields CDR1 SGHVS and CDR2 FQNEAQ. The CDR3 contains 13 residues. Trimming stripped 8 bases from V and 0 bases from J, with 9 bases between. TCRdb independently ran MiXCR on the 5' RACE reads; one entry per CDR3 protein. The table has about 340,000 distinct CDR3 sequences, approximately 8.8% seen once. The sequence derives from a woman in her fifties or sixties in good health. Source material: naive T cells sorted from blood. The chain carries TRBV7-8 and TRBJ2-3; no firm D call. In nucleotides, the CDR3 is TGTGCCAGCGGCGCAACTAGCACAGATACGCAGTATTTT. Protein sequence: CASGATSTDTQYF.